This is a list of T cell receptor beta chains from one sample in a study of cytomegalovirus exposure and HLA in healthy donors. Sequencing was performed with immunoSEQ multiplex PCR; in TCRdb, only in-frame clones are kept and a portion is missing. The sample holds 140,000 to 150,000 clones, approximately 80% seen once. Sequenced material: PBMCs. Receptor source: a man aged 35 to 55 in good health and CMV-seronegative. Both conserved end residues are part of each CDR3. D genes are given only for firm matches. Clone size, where shown, is once, few, many, or a class for clones that have expanded.

CDR3 DNA: TGTGCCACTCGACAGGGCTCAGATACGCAGTATTTT; CDR3 protein: CATRQGSDTQYF; CDR3 length: 12; J gene: TRBJ2-3; D gene: TRBD1; V gene: TRBV19; clone size: .
CDR3 DNA: TGTGCCAGCAGCGGGATGGATGGAGGGGTGAATGAGCAGTTCTTC; CDR3 protein: CASSGMDGGVNEQFF; CDR3 length: 15; J gene: TRBJ2-1; D gene: .; V gene: TRBV7-2; clone size: once
CDR3 DNA: TGTGCCAGCAGTGAGGAGGCCCTCTCCTACGAGCAGTACTTC; CDR3 protein: CASSEEALSYEQYF; CDR3 length: 14; J gene: TRBJ2-7; D gene: .; V gene: TRBV28; clone size: few
CDR3 DNA: TGTGCCACGCAGGGGGCGGACAATGAGCAGTTCTTC; CDR3 protein: CATQGADNEQFF; CDR3 length: 12; J gene: TRBJ2-1; D gene: TRBD1; V gene: TRBV7-3; clone size: few
CDR3 DNA: TGTGCCACCAGAGCTACCTTCTCGACAGGAGCTAATTCACCCCTCCACTTT; CDR3 protein: CATRATFSTGANSPLHF; CDR3 length: 17; J gene: TRBJ1-6; D gene: .; V gene: TRBV15; clone size: .
CDR3 DNA: TGTGCCAGCAGTTTAAGGGGGTACAATGAGCAGTTCTTC; CDR3 protein: CASSLRGYNEQFF; CDR3 length: 13; J gene: TRBJ2-1; D gene: .; V gene: TRBV28; clone size: .
CDR3 DNA: TGTGCCTGGAACCGGGGGGGCTTATACAATGAGCAGTTCTTC; CDR3 protein: CAWNRGGLYNEQFF; CDR3 length: 14; J gene: TRBJ2-1; D gene: TRBD2; V gene: TRBV30; clone size: .
CDR3 DNA: TGTGCTAGTGGACCAGGGAAGGGACAGGGTAGCACCGGGGAGCTGTTTTTT; CDR3 protein: CASGPGKGQGSTGELFF; CDR3 length: 17; J gene: TRBJ2-2; D gene: TRBD1; V gene: TRBV12-5; clone size: once
CDR3 DNA: TGTGCCAGTAGTGCTCCGGGGTTAAAGACTGAAGCTTTCTTT; CDR3 protein: CASSAPGLKTEAFF; CDR3 length: 14; J gene: TRBJ1-1; D gene: .; V gene: TRBV19; clone size: few
CDR3 DNA: TGCGCCAGCAGCTTGGGGGGGACGGGAGTAGTCGAAAAACTGTTTTTT; CDR3 protein: CASSLGGTGVVEKLFF; CDR3 length: 16; J gene: TRBJ1-4; D gene: .; V gene: TRBV5-1; clone size: once
CDR3 DNA: TGTGCCAGCAGCCCCCGACAGTGGACCCAGGGGGCCATATATTTT; CDR3 protein: CASSPRQWTQGAIYF; CDR3 length: 15; J gene: TRBJ1-3; D gene: TRBD1; V gene: TRBV9; clone size: .
CDR3 DNA: TGTGCCAGCACTGGGGGGTTCGCAGATACGCAGTATTTT; CDR3 protein: CASTGGFADTQYF; CDR3 length: 13; J gene: TRBJ2-3; D gene: .; V gene: TRBV2; clone size: .
CDR3 DNA: TGTGCCAGCAGCTCCACGGGACAGAACACTGAAGCTTTCTTT; CDR3 protein: CASSSTGQNTEAFF; CDR3 length: 14; J gene: TRBJ1-1; D gene: .; V gene: TRBV7-3; clone size: .
CDR3 DNA: TGCGCCAGCAGCTTGGATTACCGGGACAGGGGGCGTCAAGAAGCTTTCTTT; CDR3 protein: CASSLDYRDRGRQEAFF; CDR3 length: 17; J gene: TRBJ1-1; D gene: TRBD1; V gene: TRBV5-1; clone size: .
CDR3 DNA: TGTGCCAGCAGCGGGACAGGGTTTAGCTATGGCTACACCTTC; CDR3 protein: CASSGTGFSYGYTF; CDR3 length: 14; J gene: TRBJ1-2; D gene: TRBD1; V gene: TRBV5-4; clone size: .
CDR3 DNA: TGTGCCAGCAGCTTGGTCGGGACTAGCGGGGGGAGCTACGAGCAGTACTTC; CDR3 protein: CASSLVGTSGGSYEQYF; CDR3 length: 17; J gene: TRBJ2-7; D gene: TRBD2; V gene: TRBV5-4; clone size: .
CDR3 DNA: TGTGCCAGCTCACCCTACAGGGAGAACACCGGGGAGCTGTTTTTT; CDR3 protein: CASSPYRENTGELFF; CDR3 length: 15; J gene: TRBJ2-2; D gene: .; V gene: TRBV18; clone size: .
CDR3 DNA: TGTGCCAGCAGTTCCGCTAGGGGGGGCGCTGTTAATGGCTACACCTTC; CDR3 protein: CASSSARGGAVNGYTF; CDR3 length: 16; J gene: TRBJ1-2; D gene: .; V gene: TRBV28; clone size: .
CDR3 DNA: TGTGCCAGCAGCCCCATGATATCGGGAAAGGTGGGCGAGCAGTACTTC; CDR3 protein: CASSPMISGKVGEQYF; CDR3 length: 16; J gene: TRBJ2-7; D gene: .; V gene: TRBV11-2; clone size: .
CDR3 DNA: TGTGCCAGCAGCCCCCCAGGGGCGTGGGGCACTGAAGCTTTCTTT; CDR3 protein: CASSPPGAWGTEAFF; CDR3 length: 15; J gene: TRBJ1-1; D gene: .; V gene: TRBV7-9; clone size: .
CDR3 DNA: TGTGCCAGCAAACTTTCGGGACACGCCTACGAGCAGTACTTC; CDR3 protein: CASKLSGHAYEQYF; CDR3 length: 14; J gene: TRBJ2-7; D gene: .; V gene: TRBV27; clone size: .
CDR3 DNA: TGTGCCAGCAGTGAACCGACGGGGATCACAGATACGCAGTATTTT; CDR3 protein: CASSEPTGITDTQYF; CDR3 length: 15; J gene: TRBJ2-3; D gene: .; V gene: TRBV25-1; clone size: .
CDR3 DNA: TGTGCCAGCAGTGGTAAGGGGCGGAGTTTGACCTACGAGCAGTACTTC; CDR3 protein: CASSGKGRSLTYEQYF; CDR3 length: 16; J gene: TRBJ2-7; D gene: .; V gene: TRBV6-1; clone size: .
CDR3 DNA: TGTGCCAGCAGCGTAGCTGGGGGACAGGGGACAGATACGCAGTATTTT; CDR3 protein: CASSVAGGQGTDTQYF; CDR3 length: 16; J gene: TRBJ2-3; D gene: TRBD1; V gene: TRBV9; clone size: .
CDR3 DNA: TGCGCCAGCAGCCAATCTAGGGCGGGGATTCAGCCCCAGCATTTT; CDR3 protein: CASSQSRAGIQPQHF; CDR3 length: 15; J gene: TRBJ1-5; D gene: .; V gene: TRBV4-1; clone size: once
CDR3 DNA: TGTGCCTGGACTGTGCAGGAGACCCAGTACTTC; CDR3 protein: CAWTVQETQYF; CDR3 length: 11; J gene: TRBJ2-5; D gene: .; V gene: TRBV30; clone size: .
CDR3 DNA: TGTGCCAGCAGTGACTCACAGGGGAGCGGGGAGCTGTTTTTT; CDR3 protein: CASSDSQGSGELFF; CDR3 length: 14; J gene: TRBJ2-2; D gene: TRBD1; V gene: TRBV6-4; clone size: .
CDR3 DNA: TGTGCCAGCAGCTCGGGGACAGACAATTACTCTGAAGCTTTCTTT; CDR3 protein: CASSSGTDNYSEAFF; CDR3 length: 15; J gene: TRBJ1-1; D gene: TRBD1; V gene: TRBV7-9; clone size: .
CDR3 DNA: TGTGCCAGCAGAATCGGACTAGCGGGGGACACCGGGGAGCTGTTTTTT; CDR3 protein: CASRIGLAGDTGELFF; CDR3 length: 16; J gene: TRBJ2-2; D gene: TRBD2; V gene: TRBV5-4; clone size: once
CDR3 DNA: TGTGCCAGCAGCTACCTGACAGGGGGTGGATATGGCTACACCTTC; CDR3 protein: CASSYLTGGGYGYTF; CDR3 length: 15; J gene: TRBJ1-2; D gene: TRBD1; V gene: TRBV5-6; clone size: .
CDR3 DNA: TGTGCCAGCCGACGAGAGGCAGTTTCCTACGAGCAGTACTTC; CDR3 protein: CASRREAVSYEQYF; CDR3 length: 14; J gene: TRBJ2-7; D gene: .; V gene: TRBV6-5; clone size: .
CDR3 DNA: TGTGCCAGCAGCTTAGTATCGAACACCGGGGAGCTGTTTTTT; CDR3 protein: CASSLVSNTGELFF; CDR3 length: 14; J gene: TRBJ2-2; D gene: .; V gene: TRBV11-3; clone size: .
CDR3 DNA: TGTGCCAGCAGCCCTGGTTACCGGGGGGGAAGCACAGATACGCAGTATTTT; CDR3 protein: CASSPGYRGGSTDTQYF; CDR3 length: 17; J gene: TRBJ2-3; D gene: TRBD2; V gene: TRBV7-2; clone size: .
CDR3 DNA: TGTGCCAGCAGCCACCCAAGGGACAGCCTGAAAACCTACGAGCAGTACTTC; CDR3 protein: CASSHPRDSLKTYEQYF; CDR3 length: 17; J gene: TRBJ2-7; D gene: TRBD1; V gene: TRBV5-4; clone size: .